These 26 T cell receptor beta chains were all obtained from the same sample, sequenced in a study of CD4 T cells in relation to SARS-CoV-2 and coronaviruses. No antigen is known for these receptors. The assay was immunoSEQ multiplex PCR, and TCRdb's table has in-frame clones only and misses some. Of some 20,000 clones listed, about 81% are singletons. The unexposed donors gave CD4+ T cells in about 2011-2018, prior to COVID-19. CD4+ T cells were isolated from the cells after more than nine days of culture. Sequenced input: CD4+ T cells from PBMCs, cultured in vitro. These receptors all stem from a human donor in good health.

The J gene is TRBJ2-5, the V gene TRBV7-9; D remains unclear. The CDR3 has 16 amino acids. The V gene lost 1 base and the J gene lost 2 bases, with 14 bases spanning the gap. CDR1 is SEHNR, CDR2 FQNEAQ, per germline (reference sequence). The CDR3 is CASSLGPGLGQETQYF. CDR3 coding DNA: TGTGCCAGCAGCTTAGGTCCGGGTTTGGGGCAAGAGACCCAGTACTTC.

The rearrangement uses TRBV5-1 and TRBJ2-2; TRBD1 agrees at 7 bases. V lost 4 bases to trimming and J lost 5 bases; unmatched junction nucleotides: 5. This CDR3 has 14 amino acids. Germline values: CDR1 SGHRS, CDR2 YFSETQ. CDR3: CASSLQGPTGELFF. As DNA, the CDR3 is TGCGCCAGCAGCCTACAGGGGCCTACCGGGGAGCTGTTTTTT.

The chain couples TRBV2 to TRBJ1-5; the D gene is possibly TRBD1 (5 bases). The CDR3 sequence is 14 residues long. The germline V and J ends were trimmed by 1 base and 5 bases, with 9 bases remaining between them. Germline CDR1 is SNHLY and CDR2 is FYNNEI. The CDR3 protein is CASSEVLGDQPQHF. CDR3 bases: TGTGCCAGCAGTGAAGTTTTGGGGGATCAGCCCCAGCATTTT.

V gene TRBV27 combines with J gene TRBJ1-5, with D unresolved. Germline V gene lookup returns CDR1 MNHEY and CDR2 SMNVEV (reference sequence). The V gene lost 2 bases and the J gene lost 7 bases, with 15 bases spanning the gap. CDR3 size: 15 residues. The CDR3 DNA is TGTGCCAGCAGTTTACTTCCCAGGAACTCCCAGCCCCAGCATTTT. This gives the protein CASSLLPRNSQPQHF.

The chain joins TRBV14 to TRBJ2-3, with D uncertain. The CDR3 is 14 residues long. CDR1 is SGHDN and CDR2 is FVKESK in the germline V gene. V shed 1 base and J shed 2 bases, with 7 bases lying between them. The CDR3 reads CASSQVGFTDTQYF. Written as DNA, the CDR3 is TGTGCCAGCAGCCAAGTTGGTTTCACAGATACGCAGTATTTT.

The count of this clone is one. This sequence joins TRBV5-1 and TRBJ2-1, with a possible D match to TRBD2 (6 bases). Per the germline V gene, CDR1 is SGHRS and CDR2 is YFSETQ. Trimming removed 2 bases at V and 12 bases at J, with 12 bases between. The length of the CDR3 is 12 residues. CDR3 sequence (DNA): TGCGCCAGCAGCTTTGATGCCGGGGGGCAGTTCTTC. Translating it yields CASSFDAGGQFF.

This chain uses TRBV28 with TRBJ1-5; D ambiguous. Germline CDR1 is MDHEN and CDR2 is SYDVKM. Trimming took 3 bases from V and 7 from J, leaving 13 bases between them. The CDR3 totals 14 residues. In DNA form, the CDR3 reads TGTGCCAGCAGTTTGACAAGTCGGGTGCAGCCCCAGCATTTT. This encodes CASSLTSRVQPQHF.

The V and J genes are TRBV12-3 or TRBV12-4 and TRBJ2-7; D uncertain. The V gene lost 1 base and the J gene lost 3 bases, with 7 bases spanning the gap. The CDR3 runs 13 residues. DNA for the CDR3: TGTGCCAGCAGTTTAGGGGCGTACTACGAGCAGTACTTC. Encoded protein: CASSLGAYYEQYF.

CDR3 in amino acids: CASSLNSGSSPDTQYF. CDR3 bases: TGTGCCAGCAGCTTGAATAGCGGGAGTTCCCCAGATACGCAGTATTTT. This chain joins TRBV5-4 and TRBJ2-3; 9 bases align to TRBD2. V was pared by 1 base and J by 4 bases, with 7 bases of the junction left unmatched. This CDR3 region has 16 residues. Looked up from germline, CDR1 is SGHNT and CDR2 is YYREEE (reference sequence).

The chain combines TRBV30 with TRBJ1-1; a possible D gene is TRBD1 (6 bases). Per the germline V gene, CDR1 is GTSNPN and CDR2 is SVGIG (reference sequence). Trimming took off 5 bases at V and 8 bases at J, with 18 bases between the two ends. The CDR3 is made up of 13 amino acids. CDR3 sequence (DNA): TGTGCCTGGCATCAGGGGTTCAGCTCGGAAGCTTTCTTT. It yields the protein CAWHQGFSSEAFF.

V is TRBV10-3 and J is TRBJ1-2; maybe TRBD1 (5 bases). Germline lookup yields CDR1 ENHRY and CDR2 SYGVKD. The V and J ends lost 0 bases and 4 bases respectively, with 15 bases between them. The CDR3 has 16 residues. This chain's CDR3 is CAISESTGRLGYGYTF. Written as DNA, the CDR3 is TGTGCCATCAGTGAGTCGACGGGGCGACTCGGCTATGGCTACACCTTC.

The V and J genes are TRBV6-1 and TRBJ1-1; weak D call: TRBD1 (6 bases). This CDR3 is 14 amino acids long. With 2 bases removed from V and 4 bases from J, the gap between germline ends came to 11 bases. CDR1 is MNHNS and CDR2 is SASEGT in the germline V gene. The CDR3: CASSEWGPGTEAFF. The CDR3 DNA reads as TGTGCCAGCAGTGAATGGGGGCCGGGCACTGAAGCTTTCTTT.

On this clone: Additional DNA sequences in this sample encode the identical CDR3. V is TRBV9 and J is TRBJ2-1; D gene uncertain. This CDR3 region has 12 residues. The ends were cut back, 0 bases at V and 4 bases at J, with 2 bases in the middle. Per germline, CDR1 SGDLS and CDR2 YYNGEE. CDR3 loop: CASSVGYNEQFF. CDR3 DNA sequence: TGTGCCAGCAGCGTAGGGTACAATGAGCAGTTCTTC.

This chain links TRBV4-1 with TRBJ2-1; tentatively, D is TRBD1 (5 bases). V was shortened by 4 bases and J by 3 bases, with 10 bases between the two germline ends. This CDR3 region has 14 residues. From germline, CDR1 is MGHRA and CDR2 YSYEKL. This chain's CDR3 is CASSRDSLYNEQFF. CDR3 nucleotide sequence: TGCGCCAGCAGCCGAGACAGCCTCTACAATGAGCAGTTCTTC.

The V gene is TRBV4-2, the J gene TRBJ2-2; 8 bases align to TRBD2. The CDR3 extends over 18 amino acids. With 4 bases clipped from V and 5 bases from J, the junction kept 15 bases outside the gene matches. CDR1 is LGHNA and CDR2 is YNFKEQ in the germline V gene. CDR3 nucleotides: TGTGCCAGCAGCCCCTCGGGGAACGGGAGGGCGGGGACCGGGGAGCTGTTTTTT. It codes for CASSPSGNGRAGTGELFF.

This clone was recorded a few times. The rearrangement uses TRBV6-5 and TRBJ2-1; 10 bases map to TRBD1. CDR1 and CDR2 from the germline V gene are MNHEY and SVGAGI. CDR3 size: 13 residues. After removal of 3 bases from V and 8 bases from J, the junction contained 1 base not matched to a gene. The CDR3 DNA is TGTGCCAGCAGTTATGACAGGGGGCATGAGCAGTTCTTC. Protein: CASSYDRGHEQFF.

The chain links TRBV19 to TRBJ2-1, with 11 bases aligning to TRBD2. CDR3 length equals 16 residues. V lost 6 bases and J lost 7; bases outside the gene matches: 11. CDR1 LNHDA and CDR2 SQIVND come from the germline V gene (reference sequence). The chain's CDR3 is CASSSVAGGIGNEQFF. The CDR3 DNA is TGTGCCAGTAGCTCGGTAGCGGGAGGGATTGGAAATGAGCAGTTCTTC.

The chain is built from TRBV19 and TRBJ1-5; weak D call: TRBD1 (5 bases). V lost 1 base and J lost 0, with 10 bases in between. There are 16 residues in the CDR3. CDR1 is LNHDA and CDR2 is SQIVND in the germline V gene (reference sequence). The CDR3 loop is CASSIVSGDSNQPQHF. The CDR3 coding sequence is TGTGCCAGTAGTATAGTCTCGGGGGATAGCAATCAGCCCCAGCATTTT.

The genes are TRBV4-1 and TRBJ2-7; TRBD2 agrees at 7 bases. The CDR3 has 15 residues. The V gene end was trimmed by 0 bases and the J gene end by 0 bases; junction bases not matched to a gene: 2. From germline, CDR1 is MGHRA and CDR2 YSYEKL. The CDR3 DNA is TGCGCCAGCAGCCAAGAGTCTAGCGGCTCCTACGAGCAGTACTTC. This gives the protein CASSQESSGSYEQYF.

The V and J genes are TRBV5-8 and TRBJ1-4; 9 nucleotides agree with TRBD1. CDR3 length: 15 amino acids. The V gene end was trimmed by 4 bases and the J gene end by 6 bases; junction bases not matched to a gene: 7. Germline V gene sequence: CDR1 SGHTS, CDR2 YDEGEE. The CDR3 coding sequence is TGTGCCAGCAGCGTGGATACAGGGGGCGATGAAAAACTGTTTTTT. Its translation: CASSVDTGGDEKLFF.

The V gene is TRBV24-1, the J gene TRBJ1-2; TRBD1 matches at 7 bases. Trimming removed 3 bases from V and 4 bases from J; junction bases left unmatched: 4. This CDR3 is 14 amino acids long. Germline V gene data show CDR1 as KGHDR and CDR2 as SFDVKD. CDR3 amino acids: CATSDAGQSYGYTF. In DNA, the CDR3 is TGTGCCACCAGTGATGCGGGACAGAGCTATGGCTACACCTTC.

J is TRBJ1-4 and V is TRBV28; D is possibly TRBD1 (5 bases). Germline CDR1 and CDR2: MDHEN and SYDVKM. The CDR3 covers 16 residues. V shed 7 bases and J shed 8 bases, with 23 bases lying between them. The CDR3 DNA reads as TGTGCCAGCACCCCCTCGTTGGGGGTTTCCCGCGAAAAACTGTTTTTT. As protein: CASTPSLGVSREKLFF.

The CDR3 DNA follows: TGTGCCACCAGCAGAGAGAGCGGGGATCAGCCCCAGCATTTT. As protein: CATSRESGDQPQHF. V usage is TRBV15 and J usage is TRBJ1-5; D is unresolved. CDR1 and CDR2 (germline): LNHNV, YYDKDF (reference sequence). The CDR3 consists of 14 residues. The ends were cut back, 0 bases at V and 5 bases at J, with 8 bases in the middle.

The sample holds a few counts of this clone. This chain links TRBV7-2 with TRBJ2-2, with no clear D. Germline values: CDR1 SGHTA, CDR2 FQGNSA. This CDR3 has 13 amino acids. V was cut by 5 bases and J by 3 bases, with 7 bases left in between. The CDR3 sequence: CASSLTYTGELFF. CDR3 nucleotides: TGTGCCAGCAGCCTCACCTACACCGGGGAGCTGTTTTTT.

The count of this clone is one. This rearrangement joins TRBV30 to TRBJ1-5, with TRBD1 matching over 7 bases. CDR1 is GTSNPN, CDR2 SVGIG, per germline (reference sequence). Trimming removed 2 bases from V and 2 bases from J; junction bases left unmatched: 0. The CDR3 spans 13 residues. DNA for the CDR3: TGTGCCTGGAGTACAGGGGGCAATCAGCCCCAGCATTTT. This sequence encodes CAWSTGGNQPQHF. Full variable domain (missing parts from reference TRBV30 and TRBJ1-5): SQTIHQWPATLVQPVGSPLSLECTVEGTSNPNLYWYRQAAGRGLQLLFYSVGIGQISSEVPQNLSASRPQDRQFILSSKKLLLSDSGFYLCAWSTGGNQPQHFGDGTRLSIL.

The chain employs TRBV28 and TRBJ1-5; D gene unclear. V lost 6 bases and J 0 bases, leaving 9 bases between the germline ends. The germline V gene encodes CDR1 MDHEN and CDR2 SYDVKM. The CDR3 is 14 amino acids. The CDR3: CASRPGRSNQPQHF. Here the CDR3 DNA reads TGTGCCAGCAGACCGGGTCGTAGCAATCAGCCCCAGCATTTT.